Below, 21 T cell receptor beta chains from the same sample are listed, as sequenced in a study of cytomegalovirus exposure and HLA in healthy donors. Primers: 60 Vbeta forward and 13 Jbeta reverse. Produced via immunoSEQ multiplex PCR; TCRdb's table is partial and in-frame only. This sample's clone table lists about 96,000 clones. The sample taken for sequencing was PBMCs. These receptors all stem from a woman aged 30 to 39 in good health and CMV-seronegative.

The chain combines TRBV6-6 with TRBJ2-3; TRBD1 agrees at 8 bases. This CDR3 has 12 amino acids. V dropped 5 bases and J dropped 10; count of bases not matched to a gene: 5. Germline CDR1 reads MNHNY; CDR2 reads SVGAGI (reference sequence). The CDR3 region is CASSPDRGAQYF. The CDR3 bases are TGTGCCAGCAGTCCCGACAGGGGTGCGCAGTATTTT.

Written as DNA, the CDR3 is TGTGCCAGCAGCCTTCGGGGTGAGGAGAATCAGCCCCAGCATTTT. Protein product: CASSLRGEENQPQHF. The rearrangement joins TRBV7-9 to TRBJ1-5; D gene unclear. Trimming took 5 bases from V and 4 from J, leaving 15 bases between them. This CDR3 spans 15 amino acids. The germline gives CDR1 SEHNR, CDR2 FQNEAQ (reference sequence).

The gene calls are TRBV6-1 and TRBJ1-1; the D is unclear. Germline values: CDR1 MNHNS, CDR2 SASEGT. The CDR3 contains 13 residues. V gave up 8 bases and J gave up 4 bases, with 14 bases separating them. CDR3 nucleotide sequence: TGTGCCAGCCTTCCCGGATCAGGCACTGAAGCTTTCTTT. This translates into CASLPGSGTEAFF.

This CDR3 is CASSLYSRNEQYF. The CDR3 coding sequence is TGCGCCAGCAGCTTGTATTCACGTAACGAGCAGTACTTC. This sequence joins TRBV5-1 and TRBJ2-5; no clear D. The J call could be wrong; TRBJ2-7 is a better fit for the DNA end. The CDR3 is 13 residues long. CDR1 SGHRS and CDR2 YFSETQ come from the germline V gene.

J is TRBJ2-4 and V is TRBV10-2; D perhaps matches TRBD2 (6 bases). V lost 4 bases and J 0 bases, leaving 16 bases between the germline ends. CDR3 length equals 17 residues. The germline gives CDR1 WSHSY, CDR2 SAAADI. The CDR3 DNA reads TGCGCCAGCAGTGCGATTGTGGCGGGGACAGCCAAAAACATTCAGTACTTC. Translated, it gives CASSAIVAGTAKNIQYF.

This sequence joins TRBV27 and TRBJ2-1, with 10 bases that match TRBD2. Unmatched junction bases numbered 4, after V lost 5 bases and J lost 6 bases. In germline, CDR1 is MNHEY, CDR2 SMNVEV (reference sequence). The CDR3 contains 14 residues. As DNA, the CDR3 is TGTGCCAGCAGTCGGCGGACTAGCGGCAATGAGCAGTTCTTC. Amino acid sequence: CASSRRTSGNEQFF.

J is TRBJ2-1 and V is TRBV6-1; 7 bases match TRBD1. Germline CDR1 reads MNHNS; CDR2 reads SASEGT. Trimming took 0 bases from V and 9 from J; bases not matched to a gene: 8. The CDR3 has 15 residues. The CDR3 DNA sequence: TGTGCCAGCAGTGAAGCGCGCAGGGGGATCGCTGAGCAGTTCTTC. Amino acids: CASSEARRGIAEQFF.

The CDR3 nucleotides are TGTGCCAGCAGTTTGGGGACAGCCTCTAGCACAGATACGCAGTATTTT. Protein sequence: CASSLGTASSTDTQYF. The chain has TRBV28 and TRBJ2-3, with 7 nucleotides matching TRBD1. Germline CDR1 and CDR2: MDHEN and SYDVKM. J gave up 0 bases and V 3 bases, and 6 bases lay outside the gene matches. This CDR3 has 16 amino acids. Full variable domain (remainder filled in from reference TRBV28 and TRBJ2-3): DVKVTQSSRYLVKRTGEKVFLECVQDMDHENMFWYRQDPGLGLRLIYFSYDVKMKEKGDIPEGYSVSREKKERFSLILESASTNQTSMYLCASSLGTASSTDTQYFGPGTRLTVL.

By frequency, this clone registers medium-sized (0.01 to 0.1%). This chain joins TRBV2 and TRBJ1-5; D is unclear. V lost 3 bases, J lost 3 bases, and 15 bases lay in between. The CDR3 extends over 16 amino acids. Germline V CDR1 and CDR2: SNHLY, FYNNEI. CDR3 amino acids: CASSDFQFSSNQPQHF. The CDR3 nucleotides read TGTGCCAGCAGTGATTTTCAGTTTTCCTCCAATCAGCCCCAGCATTTT.

This chain uses TRBV2 with TRBJ2-1; 11 bases map to TRBD2. This CDR3 contains 15 residues. With V trimmed by 7 bases and J by 4 bases, 6 bases remained unmatched. Germline-derived CDR1 and CDR2 are SNHLY and FYNNEI. This CDR3 reads CASTGGLAVYNEQFF. DNA for the CDR3: TGTGCCAGCACCGGGGGACTAGCGGTTTACAATGAGCAGTTCTTC.

The V and J genes are TRBV7-9 and TRBJ1-2; D unresolved. Trimming pared 1 base from V and 4 bases from J, leaving 13 bases between. CDR3 length: 15 residues. Looked up from germline, CDR1 is SEHNR and CDR2 is FQNEAQ (reference sequence). The CDR3 DNA reads TGTGCCAGCAGCTTAGGGCCCCCCGGGAGCTATGGCTACACCTTC. Amino acids: CASSLGPPGSYGYTF.

The J gene is TRBJ2-2, the V gene TRBV5-4; maybe TRBD2 (5 bases). The CDR3 sequence is 15 residues long. Germline assignment: CDR1 SGHNT and CDR2 YYREEE (reference sequence). V was trimmed by 4 bases and J by 5 bases, leaving 15 bases between them. In DNA, the CDR3 is TGTGCCAGCAGCGCGCGAAGCACGGGGACCGGGGAGCTGTTTTTT. Protein: CASSARSTGTGELFF.

The V gene is TRBV4-1, the J gene TRBJ2-7, with 11 bases lining up with TRBD2. CDR1 is MGHRA, CDR2 YSYEKL, per germline. J lost 7 bases, V lost 1 base, and 12 bases had no gene match. The CDR3 has 17 amino acids. The CDR3 spells CASSQVPGLAGGREQYF. CDR3 nucleotide sequence: TGCGCCAGCAGCCAAGTACCCGGGCTAGCGGGAGGTCGTGAGCAGTACTTC.

The chain joins TRBV5-8 to TRBJ1-5, with a tentative D call TRBD1 (5 bases). The germline CDR1 and CDR2 sequences are SGHTS and YDEGEE. This CDR3 region has 15 residues. V was shortened by 0 bases and J by 0 bases, with 7 bases between the two germline ends. In nucleotides, the CDR3 is TGTGCCAGCAGCTTGGACAGGTATAGCAATCAGCCCCAGCATTTT. It encodes CASSLDRYSNQPQHF.

The rearrangement links TRBV15 to TRBJ1-1, with no clear D. V lost 0 bases and J lost 1, with 9 bases in between. Per germline, CDR1 LNHNV and CDR2 YYDKDF (reference sequence). The CDR3 length is 15 residues. CDR3 residues: CATSRDGAPNTEAFF. The CDR3 nucleotides read TGTGCCACCAGCAGAGATGGAGCTCCGAACACTGAAGCTTTCTTT.

V and J are TRBV7-9 and TRBJ1-5; 7 positions agree with TRBD1. V gave up 5 bases and J gave up 6 bases; unmatched junction bases: 16. Per germline, CDR1 SEHNR and CDR2 FQNEAQ (reference sequence). The CDR3 extends over 17 amino acids. The CDR3 DNA follows: TGTGCCAGCAGCCTGACCCCGGGACAGCTTGATCGTCAGCCCCAGCATTTT. Its translation is CASSLTPGQLDRQPQHF.

The chain combines TRBV19 with TRBJ1-1; D is uncertain. Trimming took off 6 bases at V and 11 bases at J, with 25 bases between the two ends. CDR3 size: 15 residues. Germline CDR1 is LNHDA and CDR2 is SQIVND (reference sequence). This CDR3 is CASSIRETAVRVAFF. The DNA of the CDR3 is TGTGCCAGTAGCATAAGGGAGACGGCGGTTCGAGTTGCTTTCTTT. The full variable domain, its missing parts supplied by reference TRBV19 and TRBJ1-1, is DGGITQSPKYLFRKEGQNVTLSCEQNLNHDAMYWYRQDPGQGLRLIYYSQIVNDFQKGDIAEGYSVSREKKESFPLTVTSAQKNPTAFYLCASSIRETAVRVAFFGQGTRLTVV.

The CDR3, as DNA: TGCAGCGTTGAGCCGGGACAAGACTACAATGAGCAGTTCTTC. It encodes CSVEPGQDYNEQFF. The chain combines TRBV29-1 with TRBJ2-1; D is perhaps TRBD1 (6 bases). Trimming pared 3 bases from V and 3 bases from J, leaving 12 bases between. CDR1 and CDR2 from the germline V gene are SQVTM and ANQGSEA. The CDR3 sequence is 14 residues long.

V and J are TRBV2 and TRBJ1-2; a possible D gene is TRBD1 (6 bases). V dropped 8 bases and J dropped 7 bases, with 11 bases sitting between them. The V gene's germline CDR1 is SNHLY and CDR2 FYNNEI. CDR3 size: 11 residues. The CDR3 DNA is TGTGCCAGCTCAGGGGATGGTGGCTACACCTTC. Translated, it gives CASSGDGGYTF.

The chain combines TRBV6-5 with TRBJ2-3; 7 nucleotides agree with TRBD2. Germline V gene sequence: CDR1 MNHEY, CDR2 SVGAGI. The J segment lost 2 bases and the V segment lost 2 bases, leaving 4 bases of the junction unmatched. The CDR3 consists of 15 residues. CDR3 bases: TGTGCCAGCAGTTACGAGGCGGGAGTCACAGATACGCAGTATTTT. It translates to CASSYEAGVTDTQYF.

This chain joins TRBV14 and TRBJ1-2, with D possibly being TRBD1 (5 bases). The CDR3 contains 13 residues. From germline, CDR1 is SGHDN and CDR2 FVKESK. V was cut by 1 base and J by 6 bases, with 9 bases left in between. The chain's CDR3 is CASSQGQGDGYTF. The CDR3 bases are TGTGCCAGCAGCCAAGGTCAGGGTGATGGCTACACCTTC.